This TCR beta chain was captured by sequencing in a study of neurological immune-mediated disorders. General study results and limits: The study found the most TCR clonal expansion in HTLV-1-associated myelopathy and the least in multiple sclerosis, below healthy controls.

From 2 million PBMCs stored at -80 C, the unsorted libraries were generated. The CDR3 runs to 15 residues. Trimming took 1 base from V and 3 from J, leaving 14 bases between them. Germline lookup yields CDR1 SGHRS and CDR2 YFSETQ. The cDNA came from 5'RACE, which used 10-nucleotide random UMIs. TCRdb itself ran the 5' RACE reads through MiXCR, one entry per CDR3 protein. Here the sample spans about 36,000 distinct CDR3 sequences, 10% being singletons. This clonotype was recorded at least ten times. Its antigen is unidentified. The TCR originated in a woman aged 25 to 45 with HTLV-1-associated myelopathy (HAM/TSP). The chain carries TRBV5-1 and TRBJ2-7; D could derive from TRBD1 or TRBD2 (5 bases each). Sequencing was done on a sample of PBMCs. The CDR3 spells CASSLRDSGGYEQYF. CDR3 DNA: TGCGCCAGCAGCTTGCGGGATAGTGGGGGCTACGAGCAGTACTTC.